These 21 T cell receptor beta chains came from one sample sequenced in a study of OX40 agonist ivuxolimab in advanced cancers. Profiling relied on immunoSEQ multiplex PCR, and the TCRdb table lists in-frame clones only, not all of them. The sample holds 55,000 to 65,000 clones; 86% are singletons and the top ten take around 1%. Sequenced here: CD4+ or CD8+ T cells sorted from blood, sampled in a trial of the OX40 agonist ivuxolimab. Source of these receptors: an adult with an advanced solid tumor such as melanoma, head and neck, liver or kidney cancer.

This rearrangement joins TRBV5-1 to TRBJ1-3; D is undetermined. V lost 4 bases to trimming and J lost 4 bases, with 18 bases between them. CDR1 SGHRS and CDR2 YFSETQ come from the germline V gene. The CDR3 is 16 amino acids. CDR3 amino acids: CASSHGRVAGGNTIYF. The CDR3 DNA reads TGCGCCAGCAGCCACGGAAGGGTGGCGGGAGGAAACACCATATATTTT.

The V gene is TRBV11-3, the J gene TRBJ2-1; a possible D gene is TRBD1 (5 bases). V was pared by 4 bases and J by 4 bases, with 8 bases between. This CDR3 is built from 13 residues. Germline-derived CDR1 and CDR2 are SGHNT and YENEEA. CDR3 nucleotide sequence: TGTGCCAGCAGCTGGACACCTTACAATGAGCAGTTCTTC. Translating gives CASSWTPYNEQFF.

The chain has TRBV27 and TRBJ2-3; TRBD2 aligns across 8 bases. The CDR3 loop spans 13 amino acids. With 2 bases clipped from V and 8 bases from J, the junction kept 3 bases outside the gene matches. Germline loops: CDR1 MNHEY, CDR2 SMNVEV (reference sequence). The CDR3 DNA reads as TGTGCCAGCAGTTTAAGCGGGGGAGGTACGCAGTATTTT. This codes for CASSLSGGGTQYF.

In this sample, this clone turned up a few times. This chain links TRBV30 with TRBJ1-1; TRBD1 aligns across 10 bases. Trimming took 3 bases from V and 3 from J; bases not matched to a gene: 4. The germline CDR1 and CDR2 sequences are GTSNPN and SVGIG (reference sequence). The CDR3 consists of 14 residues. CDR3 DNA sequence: TGTGCCTGGAGGCGTGGACAGGGGGACACTGAAGCTTTCTTT. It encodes CAWRRGQGDTEAFF.

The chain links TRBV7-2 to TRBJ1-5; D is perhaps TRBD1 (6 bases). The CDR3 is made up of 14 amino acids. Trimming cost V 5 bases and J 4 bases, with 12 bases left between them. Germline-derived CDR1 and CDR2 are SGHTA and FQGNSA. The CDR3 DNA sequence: TGTGCCAGCAGCCTTACAGGGACTAATCAGCCCCAGCATTTT. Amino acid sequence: CASSLTGTNQPQHF.

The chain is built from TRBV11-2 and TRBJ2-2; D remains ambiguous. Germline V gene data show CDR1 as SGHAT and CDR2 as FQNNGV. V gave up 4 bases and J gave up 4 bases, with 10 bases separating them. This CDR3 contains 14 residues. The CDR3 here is CASSSNTITGELFF. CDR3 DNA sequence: TGTGCCAGCAGCTCCAACACGATCACCGGGGAGCTGTTTTTT.

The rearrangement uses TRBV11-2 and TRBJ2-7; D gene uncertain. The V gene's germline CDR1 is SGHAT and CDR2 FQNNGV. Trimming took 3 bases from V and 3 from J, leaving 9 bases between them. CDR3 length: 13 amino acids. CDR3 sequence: CASSFTGVYEQYF. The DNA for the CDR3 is TGTGCCAGCAGCTTTACCGGAGTCTACGAGCAGTACTTC.

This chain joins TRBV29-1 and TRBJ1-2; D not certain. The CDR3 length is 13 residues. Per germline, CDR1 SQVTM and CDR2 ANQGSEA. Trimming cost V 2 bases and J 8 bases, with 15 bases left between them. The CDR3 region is CSVEKPGRGGYTF. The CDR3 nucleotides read TGCAGCGTTGAAAAGCCCGGACGAGGAGGCTACACCTTC.

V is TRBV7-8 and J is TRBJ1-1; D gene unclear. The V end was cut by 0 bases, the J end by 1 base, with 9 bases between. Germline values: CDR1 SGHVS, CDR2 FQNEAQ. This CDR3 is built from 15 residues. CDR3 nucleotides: TGTGCCAGCAGCTTAGCTGCCGGGAAGAACACTGAAGCTTTCTTT. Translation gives CASSLAAGKNTEAFF.

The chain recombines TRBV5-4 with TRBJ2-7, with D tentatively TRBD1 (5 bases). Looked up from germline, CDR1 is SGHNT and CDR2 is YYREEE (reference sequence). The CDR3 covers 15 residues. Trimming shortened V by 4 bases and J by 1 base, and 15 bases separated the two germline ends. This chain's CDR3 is CASSAKGKHSYEQYF. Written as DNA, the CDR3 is TGTGCCAGCAGCGCCAAGGGGAAACATTCCTACGAGCAGTACTTC.

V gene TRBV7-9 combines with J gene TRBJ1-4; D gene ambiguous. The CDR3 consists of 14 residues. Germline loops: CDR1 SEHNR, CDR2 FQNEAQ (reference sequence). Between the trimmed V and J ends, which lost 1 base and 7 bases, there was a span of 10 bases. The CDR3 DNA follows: TGTGCCAGCAGCTTAGGGGCAGGAGGTGAAAAACTGTTTTTT. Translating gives CASSLGAGGEKLFF.

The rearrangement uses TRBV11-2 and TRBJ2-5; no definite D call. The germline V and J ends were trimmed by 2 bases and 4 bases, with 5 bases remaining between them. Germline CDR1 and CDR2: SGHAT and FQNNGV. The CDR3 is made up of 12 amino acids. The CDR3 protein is CASSLTRETQYF. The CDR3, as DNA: TGTGCCAGCAGCTTAACCCGAGAGACCCAGTACTTC.

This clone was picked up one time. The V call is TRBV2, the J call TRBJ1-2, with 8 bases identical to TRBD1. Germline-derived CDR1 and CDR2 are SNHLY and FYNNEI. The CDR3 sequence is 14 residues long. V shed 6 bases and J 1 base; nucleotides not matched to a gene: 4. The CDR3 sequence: CASRKTGVNYGYTF. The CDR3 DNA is TGTGCCAGCAGAAAGACAGGGGTTAACTATGGCTACACCTTC. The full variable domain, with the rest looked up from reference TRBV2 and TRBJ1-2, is EPEVTQTPSHQVTQMGQEVILRCVPISNHLYFYWYRQILGQKVEFLVSFYNNEISEKSEIFDDQFSVERPDGSNFTLKIRSTKLEDSAMYFCASRKTGVNYGYTFGSGTRLTVV.

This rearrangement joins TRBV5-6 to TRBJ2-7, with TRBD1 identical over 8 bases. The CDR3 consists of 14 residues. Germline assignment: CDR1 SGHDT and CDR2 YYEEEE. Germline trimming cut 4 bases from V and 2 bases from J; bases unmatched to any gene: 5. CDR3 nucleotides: TGTGCCAGCAGCAGCCAGGGGGCTACCTACGAGCAGTACTTC. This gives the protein CASSSQGATYEQYF.

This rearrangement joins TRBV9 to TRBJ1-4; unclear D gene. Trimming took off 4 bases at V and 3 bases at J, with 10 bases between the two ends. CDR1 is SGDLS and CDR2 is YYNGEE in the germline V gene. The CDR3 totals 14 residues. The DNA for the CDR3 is TGTGCCAGCAGCCCACGCATTTCTAATGAAAAACTGTTTTTT. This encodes CASSPRISNEKLFF.

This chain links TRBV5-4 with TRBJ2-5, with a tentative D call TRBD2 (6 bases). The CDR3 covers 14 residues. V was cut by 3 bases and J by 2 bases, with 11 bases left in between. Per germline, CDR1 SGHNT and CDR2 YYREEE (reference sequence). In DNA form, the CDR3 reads TGTGCCAGCAGCTCGAGGGGAGGACAAGAGACCCAGTACTTC. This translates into CASSSRGGQETQYF.

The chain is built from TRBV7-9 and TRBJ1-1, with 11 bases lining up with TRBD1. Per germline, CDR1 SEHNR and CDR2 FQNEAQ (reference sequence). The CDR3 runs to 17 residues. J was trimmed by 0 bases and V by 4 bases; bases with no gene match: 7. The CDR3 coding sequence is TGTGCCAGCAGCTCCCGGGACAGGGGGATCTTGAACACTGAAGCTTTCTTT. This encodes CASSSRDRGILNTEAFF. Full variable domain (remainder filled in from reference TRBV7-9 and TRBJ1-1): DTGVSQNPRHKITKRGQNVTFRCDPISEHNRLYWYRQTLGQGPEFLTYFQNEAQLEKSRLLSDRFSAERPKGSFSTLEIQRTEQGDSAMYLCASSSRDRGILNTEAFFGQGTRLTVV.

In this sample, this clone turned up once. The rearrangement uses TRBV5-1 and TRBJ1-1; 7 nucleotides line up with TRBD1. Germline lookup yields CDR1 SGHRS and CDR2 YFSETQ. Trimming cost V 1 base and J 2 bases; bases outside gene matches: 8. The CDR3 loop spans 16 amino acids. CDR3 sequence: CASSLRSRQGNTEAFF. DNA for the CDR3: TGCGCCAGCAGCTTGCGTTCAAGACAGGGTAACACTGAAGCTTTCTTT.

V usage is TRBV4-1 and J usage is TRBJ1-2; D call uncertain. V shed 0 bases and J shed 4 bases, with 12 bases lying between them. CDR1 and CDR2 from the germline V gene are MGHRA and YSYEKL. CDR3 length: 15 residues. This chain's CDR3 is CASSQDATRSYGYTF. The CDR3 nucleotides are TGCGCCAGCAGCCAAGATGCGACCAGGAGCTATGGCTACACCTTC.

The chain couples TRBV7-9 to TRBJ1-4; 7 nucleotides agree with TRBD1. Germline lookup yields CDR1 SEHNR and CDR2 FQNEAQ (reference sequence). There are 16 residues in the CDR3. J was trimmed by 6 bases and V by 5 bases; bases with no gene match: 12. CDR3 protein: CASSPKGARRDEKLFF. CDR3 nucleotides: TGTGCCAGCAGCCCTAAGGGGGCGAGGAGGGATGAAAAACTGTTTTTT.

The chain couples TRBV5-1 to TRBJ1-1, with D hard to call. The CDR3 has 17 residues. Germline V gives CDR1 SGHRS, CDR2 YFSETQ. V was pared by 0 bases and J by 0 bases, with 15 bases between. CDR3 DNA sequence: TGCGCCAGCAGCTTGGGGCAGGCAGTTACCATGAACACTGAAGCTTTCTTT. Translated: CASSLGQAVTMNTEAFF.